These 25 T cell receptor beta chains originate from one sample sequenced in a study of blood T cell repertoires in COVID-19. Sequenced by immunoSEQ multiplex PCR; TCRdb stores in-frame clones only, minus some. This sample yields approximately 31,000 clones, of which 88% are seen a single time; 14% belongs to the top ten. What was sequenced was peripheral blood. These receptors were collected from a human donor with active COVID-19. The donor label of this sample is uncertain.

The V call is TRBV27, the J call TRBJ2-1, with 7 bases matching TRBD2. The germline gives CDR1 MNHEY, CDR2 SMNVEV (reference sequence). The CDR3 loop spans 14 amino acids. V lost 4 bases, J lost 5 bases, and 5 bases stayed unmatched. The CDR3 DNA sequence: TGTGCCAGCAGTTGGGGGGGGATAAACAATGAGCAGTTCTTC. It encodes CASSWGGINNEQFF.

The J gene is TRBJ2-3, the V gene TRBV6-2 or TRBV6-3; a possible D gene is TRBD1 (6 bases). The CDR3 runs to 15 residues. Germline-derived CDR1 and CDR2 are MNHEY and SVGEGT. The V end was cut by 4 bases, the J end by 0 bases, with 11 bases between. This CDR3 is CASSWTETSTDTQYF. CDR3 coding DNA: TGTGCCAGCAGTTGGACAGAGACTAGCACAGATACGCAGTATTTT.

The chain employs TRBV6-4 and TRBJ2-3; D ambiguous. V lost 0 bases to trimming and J lost 6 bases, with 7 bases between them. From germline, CDR1 is MRHNA and CDR2 SNTAGT. The CDR3 spans 13 residues. CDR3 loop: CASSDSTEDTQYF. CDR3 DNA sequence: TGTGCCAGCAGTGACTCCACAGAGGATACGCAGTATTTT.

J is TRBJ2-7 and V is TRBV6-2 or TRBV6-3; 10 bases map to TRBD1. The CDR3 is made up of 18 amino acids. CDR1 and CDR2 from the germline V gene are MNHEY and SVGEGT. The J segment lost 3 bases and the V segment lost 0 bases, leaving 11 bases of the junction unmatched. CDR3 nucleotides: TGTGCCAGCAGTTACTCGATGTCATCCGGGACAGGGGACTACGAGCAGTACTTC. Translation: CASSYSMSSGTGDYEQYF.

The chain has TRBV19 and TRBJ2-7; D might be TRBD1 (8 bases). Germline assignment: CDR1 LNHDA and CDR2 SQIVND (reference sequence). The CDR3 contains 15 residues. The V end lost 6 bases, the J end lost 4 bases, and 19 bases lay between the germline ends. CDR3 nucleotide sequence: TGTGCCAGTAGCCTCGGGGGGCAGGGGGCTTACGAGCAGTACTTC. This sequence encodes CASSLGGQGAYEQYF.

J is TRBJ1-2 and V is TRBV4-2; 7 bases are shared with TRBD1. J was trimmed by 1 base and V by 0 bases; bases with no gene match: 5. Germline CDR1 is LGHNA and CDR2 is YNFKEQ. There are 16 residues in the CDR3. CDR3 sequence: CASSQEGTASNYGYTF. The CDR3 region has the DNA TGTGCCAGCAGCCAAGAAGGGACAGCTAGTAACTATGGCTACACCTTC.

The chain joins TRBV11-3 to TRBJ2-7, with 7 bases fitting TRBD1. CDR1 is SGHNT, CDR2 YENEEA, per germline. V lost 5 bases and J lost 1; bases outside the gene matches: 2. The CDR3 spans 13 residues. CDR3: CASSPRGSYEQYF. The CDR3 nucleotides read TGTGCCAGCAGCCCCAGGGGGTCCTACGAGCAGTACTTC.

This clone was seen a handful of times. The genes are TRBV28 and TRBJ1-2; D is perhaps TRBD1 (6 bases). Germline V gene data show CDR1 as MDHEN and CDR2 as SYDVKM. Trimming took 2 bases from V and 5 from J, leaving 6 bases between them. The CDR3 has 12 amino acids. The CDR3 loop reads CASSLQGYGYTF. The CDR3 DNA reads TGTGCCAGCAGTTTACAGGGGTATGGCTACACCTTC.

V and J are TRBV18 and TRBJ2-2; D possibly corresponds to TRBD1 (7 bases). Deletions cut 5 bases from V and 0 bases from J, with 19 bases between. Germline V lookup: CDR1 KGHSH, CDR2 LQKENI. CDR3 size: 18 residues. CDR3 sequence reads: CASSMSRQGGTNTGELFF. The DNA of the CDR3 is TGTGCCAGCTCAATGTCCAGGCAGGGGGGAACGAACACCGGGGAGCTGTTTTTT.

The V gene is TRBV18, the J gene TRBJ2-1; the D gene is possibly TRBD2 (5 bases). The CDR3 is made up of 12 amino acids. Trimming took off 5 bases at V and 8 bases at J, with 10 bases between the two ends. Germline V gene lookup returns CDR1 KGHSH and CDR2 LQKENI. CDR3 in amino acids: CASSAQRDEQFF. CDR3 nucleotides: TGTGCCAGCTCAGCCCAGAGGGATGAGCAGTTCTTC.

This chain joins TRBV7-3 and TRBJ1-2; TRBD1 agrees at 8 bases. The V gene end was trimmed by 5 bases and the J gene end by 10 bases; junction bases not matched to a gene: 9. The length of the CDR3 is 13 residues. The germline CDR1 and CDR2 sequences are SGHTA and FQGTGA. This chain's CDR3 is CASSPGTGSAYTF. As DNA, the CDR3 is TGTGCCAGCAGCCCCGGGACAGGTTCGGCCTACACCTTC. The variable domain in full, completed from reference TRBV7-3 and TRBJ1-2, reads GAGVSQTPSNKVTEKGKYVELRCDPISGHTALYWYRQSLGQGPEFLIYFQGTGAADDSGLPNDRFFAVRPEGSVSTLKIQRTERGDSAVYLCASSPGTGSAYTFGSGTRLTVV.

This clone has a single count. This chain joins TRBV20-1 and TRBJ1-6; unclear D gene. CDR1 DFQATT and CDR2 SNEGSKA come from the germline V gene (reference sequence). Trimming took off 3 bases at V and 0 bases at J, with 9 bases between the two ends. This CDR3 region has 15 residues. CDR3 sequence reads: CSASPRGSYNSPLHF. DNA of the CDR3: TGCAGTGCTAGTCCTCGGGGCTCCTATAATTCACCCCTCCACTTT.

This rearrangement joins TRBV20-1 to TRBJ2-3; 7 nucleotides line up with TRBD2. The CDR3 is 11 residues long. Losses at the gene ends were 6 bases for V and 8 bases for J; bases not matched to a gene: 5. The germline gives CDR1 DFQATT, CDR2 SNEGSKA (reference sequence). CDR3 bases: TGCAGTGCAACGGGGGGAGGTACGCAGTATTTT. Amino acid sequence: CSATGGGTQYF.

The rearrangement uses TRBV4-3 and TRBJ2-1, with TRBD2 identical over 10 bases. The CDR3 covers 17 residues. Per germline, CDR1 LGHNA and CDR2 YSLEER. Trimming at V came to 1 base and at J to 9 bases, leaving 12 bases not matched to a gene. CDR3 DNA sequence: TGCGCCAGCAGCCAAGTCGTACAAGCGGGGGGGCCAGGTGAGCAGTTCTTC. It encodes CASSQVVQAGGPGEQFF.

In DNA, the CDR3 is TGTGCCAGCAGACTGGACTGGATCAACACCGGGGAGCTGTTTTTT. As protein: CASRLDWINTGELFF. The rearrangement links TRBV27 to TRBJ2-2; the D gene is possibly TRBD2 (5 bases). This CDR3 has 15 residues. Trimming shortened V by 6 bases and J by 2 bases, and 13 bases separated the two germline ends. Germline V gene sequence: CDR1 MNHEY, CDR2 SMNVEV (reference sequence).

The chain employs TRBV6-2 or TRBV6-3 and TRBJ2-1; TRBD1 agrees at 9 bases. V shed 3 bases and J 4 bases; nucleotides not matched to a gene: 4. The germline V gene has CDR1 MNHEY and CDR2 SVGEGT. CDR3 length equals 15 residues. The chain's CDR3 is CASSYGQGIYNEQFF. As DNA, the CDR3 is TGTGCCAGCAGTTATGGACAGGGGATTTACAATGAGCAGTTCTTC.

This rearrangement joins TRBV19 to TRBJ1-1; the D gene is possibly TRBD1 (5 bases). CDR3 length: 14 amino acids. V was trimmed by 6 bases and J by 2 bases, leaving 13 bases between them. Per germline, CDR1 LNHDA and CDR2 SQIVND (reference sequence). The CDR3 DNA is TGTGCCAGTAGGACTGGGGGGACTAACACTGAAGCTTTCTTT. It is translated as CASRTGGTNTEAFF. Combining the CDR3 with reference TRBV19 and TRBJ1-1 gives the whole variable domain DGGITQSPKYLFRKEGQNVTLSCEQNLNHDAMYWYRQDPGQGLRLIYYSQIVNDFQKGDIAEGYSVSREKKESFPLTVTSAQKNPTAFYLCASRTGGTNTEAFFGQGTRLTVV.

V gene TRBV13 combines with J gene TRBJ2-3; 11 nucleotides match TRBD2. The germline V gene encodes CDR1 PRHDT and CDR2 FYEKMQ (reference sequence). The CDR3 loop spans 18 amino acids. V shed 4 bases, J shed 2 bases, and the junction held 11 bases outside the gene matches. CDR3 nucleotide sequence: TGTGCCAGCAGCTATCAGAAACGACTAGCGGGGTTCACAGATACGCAGTATTTT. This translates into CASSYQKRLAGFTDTQYF. The full variable domain, with the rest looked up from reference TRBV13 and TRBJ2-3, is AAGVIQSPRHLIKEKRETATLKCYPIPRHDTVYWYQQGPGQDPQFLISFYEKMQSDKGSIPDRFSAQQFSDYHSELNMSSLELGDSALYFCASSYQKRLAGFTDTQYFGPGTRLTVL.

The chain recombines TRBV19 with TRBJ1-3; D perhaps matches TRBD1 (6 bases). The V end was cut by 6 bases, the J end by 4 bases, with 22 bases between. The CDR3 has 17 residues. Germline CDR1 LNHDA, CDR2 SQIVND (reference sequence). CDR3: CASRTTGRGHAGNTIYF. For the CDR3, the DNA is TGTGCCAGTAGGACAACGGGCAGGGGCCACGCGGGAAACACCATATATTTT.

The chain employs TRBV9 and TRBJ1-1, with 8 bases matching TRBD1. Germline assignment: CDR1 SGDLS and CDR2 YYNGEE. This CDR3 has 15 amino acids. V lost 4 bases and J lost 1; bases outside the gene matches: 6. CDR3: CASSPTGGTNTEAFF. The CDR3 DNA reads as TGTGCCAGCAGCCCCACAGGGGGTACGAACACTGAAGCTTTCTTT.

The chain recombines TRBV6-5 with TRBJ2-2; D may be TRBD2 (6 bases). V lost 6 bases and J lost 1, with 9 bases in between. This CDR3 comprises 14 residues. Germline CDR1 is MNHEY and CDR2 is SVGAGI. CDR3 bases: TGTGCCAGCAGCGACGGGGGGAACACCGGGGAGCTGTTTTTT. This gives the protein CASSDGGNTGELFF.

The chain has TRBV7-9 and TRBJ2-2; TRBD1 matches 8 bases. V was pared by 5 bases and J by 7 bases, with 12 bases of the junction left unmatched. The CDR3 has 16 amino acids. Germline V gene data show CDR1 as SEHNR and CDR2 as FQNEAQ (reference sequence). For the CDR3, the DNA is TGTGCCAGCAGCCCAGACAGGGGCGCCTTTGTCGGGGAGCTGTTTTTT. This codes for CASSPDRGAFVGELFF.

This CDR3 reads CASSEGLAGVDETQYF. The CDR3 nucleotides are TGTGCCAGTAGTGAGGGACTAGCGGGGGTAGATGAGACCCAGTACTTC. This sequence joins TRBV19 and TRBJ2-5; 14 positions agree with TRBD2. CDR3 length equals 16 residues. With V trimmed by 5 bases and J by 5 bases, 7 bases remained unmatched. Per germline, CDR1 LNHDA and CDR2 SQIVND (reference sequence).

This chain uses TRBV10-1 with TRBJ2-2; the D is unclear. V lost 5 bases and J lost 4, with 8 bases in between. CDR1 is WNHNN and CDR2 is SYGVQD in the germline V gene (reference sequence). CDR3 length equals 13 residues. CDR3 coding DNA: TGCGCCAGCAGTCCAGCGAGCACCGGGGAGCTGTTTTTT. Translated: CASSPASTGELFF.

The chain carries TRBV24-1 and TRBJ1-5; D is undetermined. V lost 2 bases and J 4 bases, leaving 11 bases between the germline ends. The CDR3 sequence is 15 residues long. Germline V gene lookup returns CDR1 KGHDR and CDR2 SFDVKD. The CDR3 loop reads CATSDSGGTNQPQHF. The CDR3 DNA reads as TGTGCCACCAGTGATTCTGGAGGCACAAATCAGCCCCAGCATTTT.